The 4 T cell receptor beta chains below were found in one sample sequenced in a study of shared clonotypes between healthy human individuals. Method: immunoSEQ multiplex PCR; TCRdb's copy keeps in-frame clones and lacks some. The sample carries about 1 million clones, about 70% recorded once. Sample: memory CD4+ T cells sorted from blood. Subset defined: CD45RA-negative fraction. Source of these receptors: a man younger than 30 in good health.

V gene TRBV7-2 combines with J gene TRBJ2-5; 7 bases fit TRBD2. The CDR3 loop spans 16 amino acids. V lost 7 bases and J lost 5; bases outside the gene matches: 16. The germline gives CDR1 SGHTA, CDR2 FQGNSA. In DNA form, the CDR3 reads TGTGCCAGCACCCGAAGAGCGGGACTCCTGTTTGAGACCCAGTACTTC. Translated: CASTRRAGLLFETQYF.

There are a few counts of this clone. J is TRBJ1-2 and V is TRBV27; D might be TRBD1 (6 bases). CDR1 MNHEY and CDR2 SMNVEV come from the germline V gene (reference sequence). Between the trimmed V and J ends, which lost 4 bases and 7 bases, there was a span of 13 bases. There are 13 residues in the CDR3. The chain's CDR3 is CASSSDSSRGYTF. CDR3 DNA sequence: TGTGCCAGCAGTTCGGACAGTAGTCGTGGCTACACCTTC.

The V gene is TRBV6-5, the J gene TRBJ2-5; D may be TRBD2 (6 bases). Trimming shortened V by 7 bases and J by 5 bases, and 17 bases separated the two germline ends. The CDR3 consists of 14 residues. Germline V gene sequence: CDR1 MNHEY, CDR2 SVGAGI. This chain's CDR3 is CASTGGARRETQYF. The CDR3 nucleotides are TGTGCCAGCACCGGAGGGGCGCGGAGGGAGACCCAGTACTTC.

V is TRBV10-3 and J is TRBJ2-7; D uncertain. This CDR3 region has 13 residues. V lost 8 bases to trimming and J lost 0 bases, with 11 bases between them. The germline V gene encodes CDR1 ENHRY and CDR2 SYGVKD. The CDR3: CAISWGSSYEQYF. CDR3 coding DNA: TGTGCCATCTCTTGGGGTAGCTCCTACGAGCAGTACTTC.